Below are 16 T cell receptor beta chains sequenced from a single sample in a study of T cells in Graves' hyperthyroidism and ophthalmopathy. RNA transcripts yielded amplified TCR beta CDR3 regions. A first-round RT-PCR of the TCR CDR3 used the HTBI primer set. MiXCR, applied by TCRdb to the multiplex PCR reads, yields one record per CDR3 protein. Seen here are about 690,000 distinct CDR3 sequences, 17% observed once, and the top ten hold around 15%. The specimen was blood. The receptors here all came from a man aged 50 to 59 with Graves' hyperthyroidism.

This clonotype was picked up many times. The gene calls are TRBV28 and TRBJ2-5; 9 bases align to TRBD2. Trimming took 6 bases from V and 4 from J; bases not matched to a gene: 12. CDR3 length: 16 amino acids. CDR1 and CDR2 (germline): MDHEN, SYDVKM. The CDR3 protein is CASRHNRAAGGETQYF. The CDR3 bases are TGTGCCAGCAGACATAATCGGGCAGCGGGAGGAGAGACCCAGTACTTC. The full variable domain, with the rest looked up from reference TRBV28 and TRBJ2-5, is DVKVTQSSRYLVKRTGEKVFLECVQDMDHENMFWYRQDPGLGLRLIYFSYDVKMKEKGDIPEGYSVSREKKERFSLILESASTNQTSMYLCASRHNRAAGGETQYFGPGTRLLVL.

This clonotype was seen many times. This rearrangement joins TRBV28 to TRBJ1-2, with D tentatively TRBD1 (5 bases). The CDR3 is made up of 13 amino acids. With 7 bases removed from V and 2 bases from J, the gap between germline ends came to 11 bases. In germline, CDR1 is MDHEN, CDR2 SYDVKM. The CDR3 loop reads CASIPGGNYGYTF. CDR3 sequence (DNA): TGTGCCAGCATCCCGGGGGGGAACTATGGCTACACCTTC.

At least ten counts were recorded for this clonotype. The chain uses TRBV2 and TRBJ1-6, with 8 bases identical to TRBD1. Germline trimming cut 6 bases from V and 8 bases from J; bases unmatched to any gene: 6. Per germline, CDR1 SNHLY and CDR2 FYNNEI. The CDR3 length is 14 residues. The CDR3 sequence is CASRSGTGYSPLHF. DNA of the CDR3: TGTGCCAGCAGGTCCGGGACAGGTTATTCACCCCTCCACTTT.

This clonotype occurred many times. The chain employs TRBV20-1 and TRBJ2-7; D remains unclear. The V and J ends lost 5 bases and 2 bases respectively, with 13 bases between them. Germline CDR1 and CDR2: DFQATT and SNEGSKA (reference sequence). The CDR3 covers 13 residues. The CDR3 loop reads CSAGPGGTYEQYF. In DNA form, the CDR3 reads TGCAGTGCTGGCCCGGGTGGGACCTACGAGCAGTACTTC.

J is TRBJ2-1 and V is TRBV24-1, with 9 nucleotides matching TRBD1. The CDR3 is 16 amino acids. Per germline, CDR1 KGHDR and CDR2 SFDVKD. V gave up 0 bases and J gave up 10 bases; unmatched junction bases: 9. The CDR3 DNA reads as TGTGCCACCAGTGATTTGAGTCCTGGACAGGGGTGGGAGCAGTTCTTC. Amino acids: CATSDLSPGQGWEQFF.

This clonotype appeared many times. The J gene is TRBJ2-3, the V gene TRBV2; D tentatively reads TRBD1 or TRBD2 (5 bases each). The CDR3 loop spans 16 amino acids. Germline CDR1 and CDR2: SNHLY and FYNNEI. Trimming removed 6 bases at V and 2 bases at J, with 18 bases between. The CDR3 sequence: CASRLWQGPLTDTQYF. CDR3 in DNA: TGTGCCAGCAGGCTATGGCAGGGACCCCTCACAGATACGCAGTATTTT.

This clonotype was counted at least ten times. The chain joins TRBV30 to TRBJ2-1, with a tentative D call TRBD2 (6 bases). The V and J ends lost 4 bases and 7 bases respectively, with 17 bases between them. The CDR3 loop spans 14 amino acids. CDR1 is GTSNPN and CDR2 is SVGIG in the germline V gene (reference sequence). In DNA, the CDR3 is TGTGCCTGGACCAGTGGGATCGGAGGGAATGAGCAGTTCTTC. Amino acid sequence: CAWTSGIGGNEQFF.

This chain uses TRBV6-1 with TRBJ2-1; D gene unclear. V was pared by 5 bases and J by 4 bases, with 18 bases between. CDR1 and CDR2 (germline): MNHNS, SASEGT. The CDR3 is 16 amino acids. The CDR3 bases are TGTGCCAGCAGTCCCCTTCAACGAAAAGATTACAATGAGCAGTTCTTC. Translation: CASSPLQRKDYNEQFF.

This chain links TRBV20-1 with TRBJ1-1, with a weak D call TRBD1 (5 bases). There are 17 residues in the CDR3. V lost 1 base and J 2 bases, leaving 20 bases between the germline ends. In germline, CDR1 is DFQATT, CDR2 SNEGSKA (reference sequence). DNA of the CDR3: TGCAGTGCTAGAGCATATAGAGGGGTTTGGCTCAACACTGAAGCTTTCTTT. It specifies CSARAYRGVWLNTEAFF.

This clonotype was counted a few times. The genes are TRBV18 and TRBJ1-1, with 7 bases lining up with TRBD1. This CDR3 comprises 13 residues. V shed 7 bases and J 0 bases; nucleotides not matched to a gene: 2. Germline V gene sequence: CDR1 KGHSH, CDR2 LQKENI. The CDR3 DNA reads TGTGCCAGCTTACAGGGGATGAACACTGAAGCTTTCTTT. Protein sequence: CASLQGMNTEAFF.

The chain couples TRBV3-1 to TRBJ2-2; a weak D match, TRBD2 (5 bases). This CDR3 is built from 16 residues. Per the germline V gene, CDR1 is LGHDT and CDR2 is YNNKEL (reference sequence). Trimming left V 1 base short and J 0 bases short, with 9 bases between. The CDR3 here is CASSQGLAPNTGELFF. DNA for the CDR3: TGTGCCAGCAGCCAAGGGTTAGCGCCGAACACCGGGGAGCTGTTTTTT.

The chain links TRBV7-9 to TRBJ2-1; D unresolved. The CDR3 covers 13 residues. Germline CDR1 is SEHNR and CDR2 is FQNEAQ (reference sequence). Trimming cost V 3 bases and J 9 bases, with 12 bases left between them. CDR3 amino acids: CASSFTPVSEQFF. CDR3 nucleotide sequence: TGTGCCAGCAGCTTTACTCCGGTGAGTGAGCAGTTCTTC. The complete variable domain, with remaining parts taken from reference TRBV7-9 and TRBJ2-1, reads DTGVSQNPRHKITKRGQNVTFRCDPISEHNRLYWYRQTLGQGPEFLTYFQNEAQLEKSRLLSDRFSAERPKGSFSTLEIQRTEQGDSAMYLCASSFTPVSEQFFGPGTRLTVL.

Concerning this clonotype: An end of the junction differs from the germline gene, which may be a read error. The J gene is TRBJ2-7, the V gene TRBV6-5; 8 nucleotides match TRBD2. The CDR3 runs 14 residues. Germline lookup yields CDR1 MNHEY and CDR2 SVGAGI. The CDR3 DNA sequence: TGTGTCAGCAGTTATCGGGAGGGACACTACGAGCAGTACTTC. Amino acids: CVSSYREGHYEQYF.

The chain carries TRBV7-9 and TRBJ2-5; possibly TRBD1 or TRBD2 for D (5 bases each). Per germline, CDR1 SEHNR and CDR2 FQNEAQ (reference sequence). This CDR3 spans 15 amino acids. Trimming shortened V by 0 bases and J by 4 bases, and 12 bases separated the two germline ends. This CDR3 reads CASSLAMAGAETQYF. The CDR3 DNA reads TGTGCCAGCAGCTTAGCCATGGCCGGGGCAGAGACCCAGTACTTC. The full variable domain, its missing parts supplied by reference TRBV7-9 and TRBJ2-5, is DTGVSQNPRHKITKRGQNVTFRCDPISEHNRLYWYRQTLGQGPEFLTYFQNEAQLEKSRLLSDRFSAERPKGSFSTLEIQRTEQGDSAMYLCASSLAMAGAETQYFGPGTRLLVL.

This clonotype was counted only a few times. A much larger clone sits a single nucleotide away, making a read error possible. The V and J genes are TRBV11-2 and TRBJ2-3, with a weak D call TRBD2 (6 bases). The CDR3 covers 16 residues. The germline V gene has CDR1 SGHAT and CDR2 FQNNGV. For the CDR3, the DNA is TGTGACAGCAGAACTGGGACTTCCACTTCCACAGATACGCAGTATTTT. Its translation is CDSRTGTSTSTDTQYF.

The chain employs TRBV3-1 and TRBJ2-1, with 7 positions matching TRBD2. From germline, CDR1 is LGHDT and CDR2 YNNKEL (reference sequence). The CDR3 is 13 amino acids. V lost 9 bases, J lost 3 bases, and 5 bases stayed unmatched. CDR3 bases: TGTGCCAGTACCGGGACTAACTACAATGAGCAGTTCTTC. This encodes CASTGTNYNEQFF.